This passage covers 10 T cell receptor beta chains from one sample sequenced in a study of OX40 agonist ivuxolimab in advanced cancers. TCRdb's copy holds only in-frame clones and misses some; the assay was immunoSEQ multiplex PCR. The table shows roughly 77,000 clones, with 85% to 95% occurring only once. The sample was CD4+ or CD8+ T cells sorted from blood, taken in a trial of the OX40 agonist ivuxolimab. Every receptor here comes from an adult with an advanced solid tumor such as melanoma, head and neck, liver or kidney cancer.

V usage is TRBV15 and J usage is TRBJ1-4; D is undetermined. Germline assignment: CDR1 LNHNV and CDR2 YYDKDF (reference sequence). Trimming left V 2 bases short and J 8 bases short, with 21 bases between. The CDR3 sequence is 17 residues long. CDR3 bases: TGTGCCACCAGCAGACGCTCCGGGAGCAGCAAGGGAGAAAAACTGTTTTTT. Its protein is CATSRRSGSSKGEKLFF.

The chain carries TRBV5-5 and TRBJ2-6; D gene unclear. This CDR3 has 10 residues. Looked up from germline, CDR1 is SGHKS and CDR2 is YYEKEE (reference sequence). V was shortened by 0 bases and J by 13 bases, with 2 bases between the two germline ends. CDR3 residues: CASSLGVLTF. The CDR3 coding sequence is TGTGCCAGCAGCTTGGGGGTCCTGACTTTC.

This chain connects TRBV27 to TRBJ2-1; 7 bases agree with TRBD2. The CDR3 loop spans 14 amino acids. J lost 7 bases, V lost 0 bases, and 3 bases had no gene match. The germline gives CDR1 MNHEY, CDR2 SMNVEV (reference sequence). The CDR3 nucleotides are TGTGCCAGCAGTTTATCGCGGGGGAGGAATGAGCAGTTCTTC. Its translation is CASSLSRGRNEQFF.

The CDR3: CASSQEGYEQFF. CDR3 bases: TGTGCCAGCAGCCAAGAAGGGTATGAGCAGTTCTTC. This chain links TRBV14 with TRBJ2-1; D call uncertain. Germline lookup yields CDR1 SGHDN and CDR2 FVKESK. The CDR3 has 12 residues. Trimming removed 0 bases from V and 8 bases from J, with 5 bases in between. The entire variable domain, with the rest obtained from reference TRBV14 and TRBJ2-1, is as follows: EAGVTQFPSHSVIEKGQTVTLRCDPISGHDNLYWYRRVMGKEIKFLLHFVKESKQDESGMPNNRFLAERTGGTYSTLKVQPAELEDSGVYFCASSQEGYEQFFGPGTRLTVL.

This sequence joins TRBV21-1 and TRBJ2-7; TRBD2, as called in the table, went unchecked against the DNA. TRBV21-1 is a known pseudogene. This CDR3 is 14 amino acids long. CDR3: CASSDNSVSYEQYF. The DNA of the CDR3 is TGTGCCAGCAGCGATAACTCGGTTTCCTACGAGCAGTACTTC.

CDR3 nucleotides: TGTGCCAGCAGCTTGATAGCGTTGGGCACTGAAGCTTTCTTT. This codes for CASSLIALGTEAFF. This chain joins TRBV5-5 and TRBJ1-1; D is undetermined. V was clipped by 1 base and J by 4 bases, with 11 bases between them. CDR1 is SGHKS and CDR2 is YYEKEE in the germline V gene (reference sequence). There are 14 residues in the CDR3.

This chain connects TRBV5-4 to TRBJ2-7, with TRBD1 matching over 9 bases. The CDR3 contains 14 residues. With 3 bases clipped from V and 5 bases from J, the junction kept 6 bases outside the gene matches. Germline V gene lookup returns CDR1 SGHNT and CDR2 YYREEE (reference sequence). CDR3 bases: TGTGCCAGCAGCTGGGGGGACAGGGCCCACGAGCAGTACTTC. It yields the protein CASSWGDRAHEQYF.

The genes are TRBV7-3 and TRBJ2-3, with no clear D. V lost 0 bases and J 6 bases, leaving 10 bases between the germline ends. This CDR3 spans 14 amino acids. Germline V gene sequence: CDR1 SGHTA, CDR2 FQGTGA. Here the CDR3 DNA reads TGTGCCAGCAGCTTAACTCCCTACATGGATACGCAGTATTTT. This gives the protein CASSLTPYMDTQYF. Combining the CDR3 with reference TRBV7-3 and TRBJ2-3 gives the whole variable domain GAGVSQTPSNKVTEKGKYVELRCDPISGHTALYWYRQSLGQGPEFLIYFQGTGAADDSGLPNDRFFAVRPEGSVSTLKIQRTERGDSAVYLCASSLTPYMDTQYFGPGTRLTVL.

The chain links TRBV5-1 to TRBJ1-1; unclear D gene. Per germline, CDR1 SGHRS and CDR2 YFSETQ. The CDR3 sequence is 15 residues long. The V end lost 2 bases, the J end lost 4 bases, and 15 bases lay between the germline ends. The DNA for the CDR3 is TGCGCCAGCAGCTTACTGGCCCCCCCCAGCACTGAAGCTTTCTTT. As protein: CASSLLAPPSTEAFF.

The chain has TRBV6-5 and TRBJ2-7, with D perhaps matching TRBD2 (7 bases). V was clipped by 2 bases and J by 11 bases, with 25 bases between them. The CDR3 has 16 amino acids. The germline gives CDR1 MNHEY, CDR2 SVGAGI. The CDR3, as DNA: TGTGCCAGCAGTTACACTCCCGAGGGCGGGGGCCGGGGCGAGTACTTC. Residues: CASSYTPEGGGRGEYF.